A single sample is the source of the 5 T cell receptor beta chains below, sequenced in a study of cytomegalovirus exposure and HLA in healthy donors. This PCR relied on a set of 60 Vbeta primers and 13 Jbeta primers. Repertoires were generated with immunoSEQ multiplex PCR, while TCRdb's copy carries only in-frame clones and drops some. Among roughly 160,000 clones listed, roughly 82% were seen once. The source material was PBMCs. The receptors derive from a man aged 45-65 years in good health and CMV-seropositive.

V gene TRBV11-2 combines with J gene TRBJ1-6; TRBD1 agrees at 8 bases. Trimming removed 0 bases from V and 8 bases from J; junction bases left unmatched: 9. The germline V gene has CDR1 SGHAT and CDR2 FQNNGV. CDR3 length: 17 residues. CDR3 DNA sequence: TGTGCCAGCAGCTTAGACCTCCTCGGGACAGGACATTCACCCCTCCACTTT. This sequence encodes CASSLDLLGTGHSPLHF.

This clone was recorded once. The chain employs TRBV2 and TRBJ2-1; TRBD2 is a possible D gene (6 bases). CDR3 length: 14 residues. With 4 bases removed from V and 4 bases from J, the gap between germline ends came to 11 bases. Germline V lookup: CDR1 SNHLY, CDR2 FYNNEI. The CDR3 nucleotides read TGTGCCAGCAGTGGGGCGGGAACTTACAATGAGCAGTTCTTC. Translated, it gives CASSGAGTYNEQFF.

This clone was detected a few times. V is TRBV19 and J is TRBJ1-1, with D unclear. The CDR3 sequence is 14 residues long. Between the trimmed V and J ends, which lost 5 bases and 5 bases, there was a span of 15 bases. CDR1 is LNHDA, CDR2 SQIVND, per germline (reference sequence). This chain's CDR3 is CASSSGSGYTEAFF. CDR3 in DNA: TGTGCCAGTAGTTCGGGGTCCGGGTATACTGAAGCTTTCTTT. The full variable domain, its missing parts supplied by reference TRBV19 and TRBJ1-1, is DGGITQSPKYLFRKEGQNVTLSCEQNLNHDAMYWYRQDPGQGLRLIYYSQIVNDFQKGDIAEGYSVSREKKESFPLTVTSAQKNPTAFYLCASSSGSGYTEAFFGQGTRLTVV.

The chain employs TRBV5-8 and TRBJ1-5; 7 bases match TRBD1. CDR3 length: 13 amino acids. The V gene end was trimmed by 4 bases and the J gene end by 6 bases; junction bases not matched to a gene: 4. The germline V gene encodes CDR1 SGHTS and CDR2 YDEGEE. CDR3 nucleotide sequence: TGTGCCAGCAGCAGGGGGCGAGGTCAGCCCCAGCATTTT. Its protein is CASSRGRGQPQHF.

The chain joins TRBV11-2 to TRBJ2-1; the match to TRBD2 covers 9 bases. Germline lookup yields CDR1 SGHAT and CDR2 FQNNGV. After removal of 6 bases from V and 2 bases from J, the junction contained 14 bases not matched to a gene. The length of the CDR3 is 18 residues. This CDR3 reads CASRPITGTSLTYNEQFF. In DNA form, the CDR3 reads TGTGCCAGCAGACCGATCACCGGGACTAGCTTGACCTACAATGAGCAGTTCTTC.